This T cell receptor (beta chain) emerged from a study of regulatory T cells in long-lasting Graves disease. This CDR3 is built from 11 residues. CDR1 and CDR2 from the germline V gene are SEHNR and FQNEAQ (reference sequence). Trimming left V 10 bases short and J 4 bases short, with 10 bases between. Time point of the sample: newly diagnosed GD, antithyroid drugs for less than 3 months. Isolated PBMC RNA provided the starting material for the TCR library. Researchers made TCR beta libraries by using iRepertoire HTBI primers and running Arm-PCR on CDR3 regions. A single record per CDR3 protein comes from TCRdb applying MiXCR to the multiplex PCR reads. The table includes some 330,000 distinct CDR3 sequences, 12% detected once. This clonotype came up many times. These same records also appear under a second study, on T cells in Graves' hyperthyroidism and ophthalmopathy. This second study notes: Most clonotypes expanded in thyroid above 0.001 were likewise present in blood.

The sample consisted of peripheral blood mononuclear cells (PBMCs), taken at new diagnosis, from a patient treated with antithyroid drugs. The receptor comes from a woman between 18 and 29 years old with Graves disease. This chain links TRBV7-9 with TRBJ1-1, with D unclear. The CDR3 DNA sequence: TGTGCCACATGGGTCGGCACTGAAGCTTTCTTT. It yields the protein CATWVGTEAFF.